These 23 T cell receptor beta chains were sequenced from one sample in a study of CD8 T cells in Susac syndrome. The RNA, about 0.45 to 1 ug, was put through reverse transcription using random hexamers. TCRdb redid the calling of the immunoSEQ multiplex PCR reads with MiXCR, one entry per CDR3 protein. The sample records some 110,000 distinct CDR3 sequences, 96% being singletons. The specimen was CD4+ T cells from PBMCs. The receptors were gathered from a human donor with Susac syndrome.

The rearrangement joins TRBV29-1 to TRBJ2-2, with D uncertain. The ends were cut back, 1 base at V and 3 bases at J, with 6 bases in the middle. This CDR3 is 13 amino acids long. Germline V gene lookup returns CDR1 SQVTM and CDR2 ANQGSEA. The CDR3 loop reads CSVEAPYTGELFF. In DNA form, the CDR3 reads TGCAGCGTTGAAGCACCCTACACCGGGGAGCTGTTTTTT.

Here the CDR3 DNA reads TGTGCCAGCATTACCCTCCCCGGGACAGACTCACATGGCTACACCTTC. It yields the protein CASITLPGTDSHGYTF. The V and J genes are TRBV12-3 or TRBV12-4 and TRBJ1-2; 7 nucleotides line up with TRBD1. CDR3 size: 16 residues. V shed 7 bases and J 6 bases; nucleotides not matched to a gene: 17.

The chain has TRBV20-1 and TRBJ1-2; possibly TRBD1 for D (5 bases). Germline V gene lookup returns CDR1 DFQATT and CDR2 SNEGSKA (reference sequence). The germline V and J ends were trimmed by 6 bases and 3 bases, with 14 bases remaining between them. This CDR3 spans 13 amino acids. The CDR3 coding sequence is TGCAGTGCGGTGGCGCAGGGCGACTATGGCTACACCTTC. Its translation is CSAVAQGDYGYTF.

The chain recombines TRBV20-1 with TRBJ2-3; TRBD2 might be the D (5 bases). The CDR3 is made up of 15 amino acids. Trimming cost V 4 bases and J 3 bases, with 17 bases left between them. The germline V gene has CDR1 DFQATT and CDR2 SNEGSKA (reference sequence). CDR3 sequence reads: CSATIRPRGTDTQYF. The CDR3, as DNA: TGCAGTGCTACGATACGGCCTAGAGGGACAGATACGCAGTATTTT.

The chain is built from TRBV12-3 or TRBV12-4 and TRBJ1-5; no clear D. The CDR3 contains 13 residues. V was pared by 4 bases and J by 6 bases, with 10 bases between. The DNA for the CDR3 is TGTGCCAGCAGTTACGTGGTGGGTCAGCCCCAGCATTTT. The encoded protein is CASSYVVGQPQHF.

The rearrangement uses TRBV7-8 and TRBJ2-1; D is unresolved. Per the germline V gene, CDR1 is SGHVS and CDR2 is FQNEAQ. V was pared by 9 bases and J by 4 bases, with 16 bases between. The CDR3 is 14 residues long. The CDR3 loop is CASTQDPRYNEQFF. The CDR3, as DNA: TGTGCCAGTACCCAGGATCCCCGATACAATGAGCAGTTCTTC. The full variable domain, completed using reference TRBV7-8 and TRBJ2-1, is GAGVSQSPRYKVAKRGQDVALRCDPISGHVSLFWYQQALGQGPEFLTYFQNEAQLDKSGLPSDRFFAERPEGSVSTLKIQRTQQEDSAVYLCASTQDPRYNEQFFGPGTRLTVL.

The V call is TRBV7-2, the J call TRBJ2-1; 8 nucleotides agree with TRBD1. Germline V gives CDR1 SGHTA, CDR2 FQGNSA. The CDR3 spans 14 residues. Trimming cost V 5 bases and J 6 bases; bases outside gene matches: 6. Written as DNA, the CDR3 is TGTGCCAGCAGCCGGACAGGGACGGGCAATGAGCAGTTCTTC. This sequence encodes CASSRTGTGNEQFF.

V is TRBV28 and J is TRBJ2-7; TRBD1 or TRBD2 may be the D gene (5 bases each). V lost 3 bases to trimming and J lost 4 bases, with 13 bases between them. CDR1 is MDHEN and CDR2 is SYDVKM in the germline V gene. CDR3 length equals 14 residues. The CDR3 reads CASSFSGTKYEQYF. The CDR3 DNA reads TGTGCCAGCAGTTTTTCAGGGACCAAATACGAGCAGTACTTC. The complete variable domain, with remaining parts taken from reference TRBV28 and TRBJ2-7, reads DVKVTQSSRYLVKRTGEKVFLECVQDMDHENMFWYRQDPGLGLRLIYFSYDVKMKEKGDIPEGYSVSREKKERFSLILESASTNQTSMYLCASSFSGTKYEQYFGPGTRLTVT.

V is TRBV5-1 and J is TRBJ2-1; TRBD1 matches 8 bases. The CDR3 has 16 amino acids. Germline loops: CDR1 SGHRS, CDR2 YFSETQ. With 0 bases clipped from V and 7 bases from J, the junction kept 9 bases outside the gene matches. The CDR3 sequence is CASSLGSGGVGNEQFF. The CDR3 DNA sequence: TGCGCCAGCAGCTTGGGATCAGGGGGCGTGGGTAATGAGCAGTTCTTC.

CDR3: CSALGLAFDYNEQFF. The CDR3 nucleotides are TGCAGTGCTCTGGGACTAGCATTCGACTACAATGAGCAGTTCTTC. V is TRBV20-1 and J is TRBJ2-1, with 9 positions matching TRBD2. Germline V gene lookup returns CDR1 DFQATT and CDR2 SNEGSKA (reference sequence). The CDR3 loop spans 15 amino acids. V was pared by 5 bases and J by 3 bases, with 8 bases of the junction left unmatched.

This clonotype was seen a handful of times. The J gene is TRBJ1-5, the V gene TRBV19, with D uncertain. The CDR3 covers 12 residues. V was shortened by 5 bases and J by 10 bases, with 12 bases between the two germline ends. Germline values: CDR1 LNHDA, CDR2 SQIVND (reference sequence). In nucleotides, the CDR3 is TGTGCCAGTAGTTTGGCCCTAGGCCCCCAGCATTTT. Protein product: CASSLALGPQHF.

The chain is built from TRBV10-3 and TRBJ1-5; 7 bases agree with TRBD1. Unmatched junction bases numbered 5, after V lost 2 bases and J lost 4 bases. The CDR3 totals 15 residues. CDR1 is ENHRY and CDR2 is SYGVKD in the germline V gene. In nucleotides, the CDR3 is TGTGCCATCAGTGAGGGACAGGCTTTTAATCAGCCCCAGCATTTT. Translation: CAISEGQAFNQPQHF.

The chain combines TRBV9 with TRBJ2-1, with no clear D. V shed 0 bases and J shed 9 bases, with 7 bases lying between them. The CDR3 runs to 12 residues. Germline CDR1 SGDLS, CDR2 YYNGEE. CDR3 in DNA: TGTGCCAGCAGCGTAGTTGGTCGTGAGCAGTTCTTC. Amino acid sequence: CASSVVGREQFF.

This chain joins TRBV23-1 and TRBJ2-7; 9 positions agree with TRBD1. TRBV23-1 is assigned to the ORF class and has an uncertain function. The CDR3 is 17 amino acids. V lost 6 bases to trimming and J lost 1 base; unmatched junction nucleotides: 13. Written as DNA, the CDR3 is TGCGCCAGCAGCCAAATCTCCGGGACAGGGATTTCCTACGAGCAGTACTTC. Its translation is CASSQISGTGISYEQYF.

The chain couples TRBV6-2 or TRBV6-3 to TRBJ1-5; D unresolved. This CDR3 has 11 amino acids. Trimming removed 2 bases from V and 12 bases from J, with 8 bases in between. Germline V gene sequence: CDR1 MNHEY, CDR2 SVGEGT. In nucleotides, the CDR3 is TGTGCCAGCAGTTACCCGGACGGCCAGCATTTT. Translated, it gives CASSYPDGQHF.

The sample holds one count of this clonotype. This sequence joins TRBV20-1 and TRBJ1-5, with 9 bases aligning to TRBD1. The germline V gene has CDR1 DFQATT and CDR2 SNEGSKA (reference sequence). The V gene end was trimmed by 5 bases and the J gene end by 6 bases; junction bases not matched to a gene: 5. The CDR3 covers 13 residues. The CDR3 reads CSARTGVGQPQHF. The CDR3 nucleotides read TGCAGTGCTCGGACAGGGGTAGGTCAGCCCCAGCATTTT.

This clonotype occurred once. The chain has TRBV30 and TRBJ2-6, with D perhaps TRBD1 or TRBD2 (6 bases each). This CDR3 spans 19 amino acids. Trimming stripped 0 bases from V and 0 bases from J, with 18 bases between. Germline values: CDR1 GTSNPN, CDR2 SVGIG (reference sequence). CDR3 loop: CAWSVREGEAFSGANVLTF. The CDR3 region has the DNA TGTGCCTGGAGTGTACGTGAGGGGGAGGCCTTCTCTGGGGCCAACGTCCTGACTTTC. The full variable domain, with the rest looked up from reference TRBV30 and TRBJ2-6, is SQTIHQWPATLVQPVGSPLSLECTVEGTSNPNLYWYRQAAGRGLQLLFYSVGIGQISSEVPQNLSASRPQDRQFILSSKKLLLSDSGFYLCAWSVREGEAFSGANVLTFGAGSRLTVL.

The V call is TRBV20-1, the J call TRBJ2-3; TRBD2 matches at 7 bases. Trimming at V came to 2 bases and at J to 2 bases, leaving 7 bases not matched to a gene. The germline V gene encodes CDR1 DFQATT and CDR2 SNEGSKA (reference sequence). The CDR3 is 15 amino acids. As DNA, the CDR3 is TGCAGTGCTAGATATCTAGCGGACCCCACAGATACGCAGTATTTT. This encodes CSARYLADPTDTQYF.

The genes are TRBV9 and TRBJ2-7, with a possible D match to TRBD2 (7 bases). CDR3 length: 14 residues. Trimming removed 0 bases from V and 6 bases from J, with 13 bases in between. Germline lookup yields CDR1 SGDLS and CDR2 YYNGEE. The CDR3 region is CASSVDPGGSEQYF. CDR3 in DNA: TGTGCCAGCAGCGTAGATCCGGGGGGCAGCGAGCAGTACTTC.

This clonotype appeared a single time. The chain uses TRBV11-1 and TRBJ2-7; the match to TRBD2 covers 7 bases. The trim removed 5 bases at V and 2 bases at J, leaving 6 bases unmatched. The CDR3 length is 14 residues. The germline V gene has CDR1 SGHAT and CDR2 FQDESV (reference sequence). CDR3 sequence (DNA): TGTGCCAGCAGCAATAGCGGGTCCCCCTACGAGCAGTACTTC. Its translation: CASSNSGSPYEQYF.

The V and J genes are TRBV20-1 and TRBJ1-2; D uncertain. The CDR3 consists of 12 residues. The V end was cut by 6 bases, the J end by 7 bases, with 15 bases between. CDR1 is DFQATT and CDR2 is SNEGSKA in the germline V gene (reference sequence). CDR3 sequence reads: CSAGTRVFGYTF. CDR3 bases: TGCAGTGCGGGCACCCGGGTTTTTGGCTACACCTTC.

V usage is TRBV6-5 and J usage is TRBJ1-5; D is unclear. Germline V lookup: CDR1 MNHEY, CDR2 SVGAGI. V was pared by 4 bases and J by 0 bases, with 10 bases between. The CDR3 sequence is 15 residues long. CDR3 protein: CASSLTPYSNQPQHF. Written as DNA, the CDR3 is TGTGCCAGCAGTTTAACTCCCTATAGCAATCAGCCCCAGCATTTT.

This rearrangement joins TRBV7-2 to TRBJ2-3; the match to TRBD2 covers 8 bases. Germline trimming cut 5 bases from V and 6 bases from J; bases unmatched to any gene: 7. The CDR3 sequence is 14 residues long. The germline gives CDR1 SGHTA, CDR2 FQGNSA. The CDR3 DNA reads as TGTGCCAGCAGCCTTAGCGGGATCCAGGATACGCAGTATTTT. It is translated as CASSLSGIQDTQYF.